This TCR beta chain was identified in a study of cytomegalovirus exposure and HLA in healthy donors. Study-wide results and limits: In a later analysis, specific HLA alleles were associated with under 20,000 TCR beta sequences at a 0.05 false discovery rate. Accurate prediction of HLA-A and HLA-B alleles (for most subjects) was reportedly achieved from TCR beta sequences.

The CDR3 has 16 amino acids. Trimming removed 0 bases at V and 4 bases at J, with 13 bases between. Germline loops: CDR1 SGDLS, CDR2 YYNGEE. Researchers ran the PCR with 60 Vbeta and 13 Jbeta primers. Assay used: immunoSEQ multiplex PCR; TCRdb lists only in-frame clones, some missing. Of around 170,000 clones in the sample, approximately 80% were seen once. Only one count was recorded for this clone. The antigen is unknown. Input material: PBMCs. This chain uses TRBV9 with TRBJ2-2; D might be TRBD1 (5 bases). This receptor was taken from a woman between 50 and 59 years old in good health and CMV-seropositive. The chain's CDR3 is CASSVVTRASTGELFF. The CDR3 coding sequence is TGTGCCAGCAGCGTAGTGACCAGGGCGTCCACCGGGGAGCTGTTTTTT.